This T cell receptor beta chain was sequenced in a study of blood T cell repertoires in COVID-19 (dated by TCRdb to between 2020 and 2021). Regarding the research as a whole: The collaborator samples originated in the United States, Italy and Spain and spanned the acute and convalescent phases of COVID-19. The prospective study material was composed of cDNA or gDNA derived from T cells, B-cell-depleted T cells, or PBMCs. Subjects who had been exposed to COVID-19, were actively infected with it, or had recovered from it provided the deeply sampled blood TCRbeta repertoires that made up the dataset. The repertoires were released in a freely available public database meant as a resource for research on the immune response to SARS-CoV-2. Samples came from the ongoing ImmuneRACE study (first 160 participants) plus 1,254 subjects from 6 global collaborators. Nearly every sample came with metadata listing a de-identified subject ID, COVID-19 status, age in years and sex. Where available, HLA class I and class II types were obtained from metadata supplied by the sample provider rather than from assay-based typing. Points the paper makes about the study in general: Clinical and demographic metadata were provided uncurated, with the amount varying by source and participant.

About this clone itself: Its antigen has not been determined. No base quality values were provided; no much bigger clone lies one nucleotide off.

The collaborating institutions used their own protocols to collect whole blood in K2EDTA tubes. For TCRbeta analysis, collaborators shipped samples as frozen whole blood, isolated PBMCs, or DNA extracted from either of those sample types. Reading the germline V gene (reference sequence) gives CDR1 SEHNR and CDR2 FQNEAQ. V lost 0 bases and J lost 4 bases, and the count of bases not matched to a germline gene is 12. The CDR3 contains 19 residues, cysteine and phenylalanine counted. The kept DNA is CDR3 alone, 57 bases in frame from the first base. The immunoSEQ Assay, a bias-controlled multiplex PCR, was used to amplify TCRbeta CDR3 regions from genomic DNA. The source study handled its data this way. Nucleated cell counts per sample were estimated from amplification of reference gene primers within the assay. To quantify the absolute abundance of each unique TCRbeta CDR3 rearrangement, sequence reads were collapsed and filtered. Productive Simpson clonality was computed per sample as the square root of Simpson's diversity index over productive rearrangements. TCRdb limited this immuneACCESS table to in-frame rearrangements with V and J called. A share of clones is missing; checked studies link under half to unresolved V genes, and the rest is unexplained. V, J and clone size reflect that table, while D and trimming were determined from the DNA. This sample has about 300,000 clones in its table, and 80% to 90% of those were observed once. The ten largest make up about 1.2% of the sample.

The origin of this receptor is a woman aged 50 to 60 with acute or convalescent COVID-19. Here the chain combines TRBV7-9 and TRBJ2-1; 10 middle bases align to TRBD2. The sequenced sample was peripheral blood. The sequence in DNA is TGTGCCAGCAGCTTAGCATGGGGGGCGGCTAGCGGGAGATACAATGAGCAGTTCTTC. The translation is CASSLAWGAASGRYNEQFF.